This TCR beta chain was recovered during a study of OX40 agonist ivuxolimab in advanced cancers. The table came from immunoSEQ multiplex PCR; TCRdb's copy has only in-frame clones and leaves some out. Here the sample spans tens of thousands of clones, 90% being singletons. Trimming took 0 bases from V and 3 from J, leaving 6 bases between them. The CDR3 length is 13 residues. CDR1 is MNHEY, CDR2 SVGAGI, per germline. The chain links TRBV6-5 to TRBJ2-7; the D gene is possibly TRBD1 (6 bases). The source of this sequence is an adult with an advanced solid tumor such as melanoma, head and neck, liver or kidney cancer. The specimen comprised CD4+ or CD8+ T cells sorted from blood, sampled in a trial of the OX40 agonist ivuxolimab. The CDR3 DNA is TGTGCCAGCAGTTACTCGGACAGCTACGAGCAGTACTTC. Amino acids: CASSYSDSYEQYF.